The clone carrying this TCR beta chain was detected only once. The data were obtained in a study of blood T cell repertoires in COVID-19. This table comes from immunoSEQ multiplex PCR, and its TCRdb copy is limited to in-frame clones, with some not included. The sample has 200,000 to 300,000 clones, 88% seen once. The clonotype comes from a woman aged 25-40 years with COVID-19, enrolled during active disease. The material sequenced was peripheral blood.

Here the CDR3 reads CASSLERGGTGSEAFF. DNA for the CDR3: TGTGCCAGCAGCTTAGAAAGAGGCGGGACAGGCTCTGAAGCTTTCTTT. The gene calls are TRBV7-2 and TRBJ1-1, with TRBD1 identical over 8 bases. There are 16 residues in the CDR3. The germline gives CDR1 SGHTA, CDR2 FQGNSA. V lost 1 base, J lost 6 bases, and 10 bases stayed unmatched.